The entry below describes one T cell receptor (beta chain). Its antigen is currently unknown. The PCR made use of 60 Vbeta and 13 Jbeta primers. Original methodology: There were 80 million or so unique TCR beta chains by a later count, and 10 million to 12 million of them were shared. Measured with immunoSEQ multiplex PCR; TCRdb has only the in-frame clones, and not every one. The DNA gave D and trimming, while V, J and clone size come from that table. The sample has roughly 190,000 clones; 82% are singletons. Trimming removed 3 bases at V and 6 bases at J, with 6 bases between. CDR3 size: 12 residues. Germline V gives CDR1 SGDLS, CDR2 YYNGEE. This record belongs to a study of cytomegalovirus exposure and HLA in healthy donors. General observations from the study: Later analysis placed DRB1 highest and HLA-C lowest in TCR association rates, which differed by HLA locus.

The chain recombines TRBV9 with TRBJ2-2; D remains unclear. The TCR comes from a woman aged 18-29 years in good health and CMV-seronegative. The sample was PBMCs. The CDR3 is CASSDGAGELFF. In DNA form, the CDR3 reads TGTGCCAGCAGCGACGGTGCCGGGGAGCTGTTTTTT.